The 30 T cell receptor beta chains in this list originate from one sample, sequenced in a study of early T cells in non-severe SARS-CoV-2 infection. TCRdb reprocessed the 5' RACE reads via MiXCR and lists one record per CDR3 protein. The repertoire holds roughly 55,000 distinct CDR3 sequences, with roughly 6.8% as singletons. Sample: whole blood. Receptors originate from an adult who was a healthcare worker with PCR-confirmed SARS-CoV-2 infection or an uninfected control (not recorded which).

This clonotype was counted ten times or more. This sequence joins TRBV11-2 and TRBJ2-5; D may be TRBD2 (5 bases). This CDR3 has 15 residues. Germline V gene lookup returns CDR1 SGHAT and CDR2 FQNNGV. Trimming removed 2 bases at V and 2 bases at J, with 12 bases between. The CDR3 DNA reads as TGTGCCAGCAGCTTAACTAGGACCGTTCAAGAGACCCAGTACTTC. Its translation: CASSLTRTVQETQYF.

This clonotype was recorded many times. The V gene is TRBV19, the J gene TRBJ1-5; 9 bases fit TRBD1. The germline V gene encodes CDR1 LNHDA and CDR2 SQIVND (reference sequence). V lost 7 bases and J lost 4; bases outside the gene matches: 8. This CDR3 is built from 15 residues. The CDR3 region is CASTTDRGGNQPQHF. The CDR3 DNA reads as TGTGCCAGTACCACGGACAGGGGCGGGAATCAGCCCCAGCATTTT.

The V gene is TRBV29-1, the J gene TRBJ2-1; the match to TRBD1 covers 7 bases. This CDR3 comprises 13 residues. The V gene end was trimmed by 4 bases and the J gene end by 4 bases; junction bases not matched to a gene: 4. The germline CDR1 and CDR2 sequences are SQVTM and ANQGSEA. In DNA form, the CDR3 reads TGCAGCGTTGTGACAGGGAGATACAATGAGCAGTTCTTC. Translating it yields CSVVTGRYNEQFF.

This clonotype was counted a few times. V usage is TRBV11-3 and J usage is TRBJ2-7, with unresolved D. CDR1 SGHNT and CDR2 YENEEA come from the germline V gene. Trimming took 3 bases from V and 4 from J, leaving 4 bases between them. This CDR3 comprises 11 residues. The CDR3 loop reads CASSFPYEQYF. CDR3 DNA: TGTGCCAGCAGCTTCCCGTACGAGCAGTACTTC.

This clonotype was counted many times. DNA for the CDR3: TGCGCCAGCAGCTCCTTGAGCGGGGGTGGCACAGATACGCAGTATTTT. Translated: CASSSLSGGGTDTQYF. V usage is TRBV5-1 and J usage is TRBJ2-3, with 8 bases that match TRBD2. Germline-derived CDR1 and CDR2 are SGHRS and YFSETQ. The J segment lost 1 base and the V segment lost 3 bases, leaving 7 bases of the junction unmatched. The CDR3 has 16 residues.

This clonotype was detected only a few times. V and J are TRBV7-3 and TRBJ1-6, with D possibly being TRBD1 (5 bases). Germline V gene data show CDR1 as SGHTA and CDR2 as FQGTGA. Trimming left V 2 bases short and J 7 bases short, with 15 bases between. This CDR3 is 16 amino acids long. The CDR3 DNA follows: TGTGCCAGCAGCTTATCGAAACCCACAGGCAATTCACCCCTCCACTTT. Amino acids: CASSLSKPTGNSPLHF.

This clonotype was detected many times. V gene TRBV11-2 combines with J gene TRBJ1-2; 7 bases match TRBD1. The CDR3 has 14 amino acids. Germline V lookup: CDR1 SGHAT, CDR2 FQNNGV. Losses at the gene ends were 5 bases for V and 8 bases for J; bases not matched to a gene: 11. The CDR3 nucleotides are TGTGCCAGCAGCCACGGGACAGACCAGATCGGCTACACCTTC. It specifies CASSHGTDQIGYTF.

There are many counts of this clonotype. The V call is TRBV6-4, the J call TRBJ2-3, with TRBD1 as a possible D gene (5 bases). Germline CDR1 reads MRHNA; CDR2 reads SNTAGT. The germline V and J ends were trimmed by 3 bases and 0 bases, with 10 bases remaining between them. The CDR3 loop spans 15 amino acids. CDR3 nucleotide sequence: TGTGCCAGCAGTGATTCGGCAGGGAGCACAGATACGCAGTATTTT. It encodes CASSDSAGSTDTQYF.

This clonotype was counted between two and nine times. This chain uses TRBV6-5 with TRBJ1-1, with no clear D. The CDR3 sequence is 15 residues long. V lost 2 bases to trimming and J lost 3 bases, with 13 bases between them. Germline CDR1 MNHEY, CDR2 SVGAGI. CDR3 bases: TGTGCCAGCAGTTACCGGTCAGCCCTTTACACTGAAGCTTTCTTT. Translation gives CASSYRSALYTEAFF.

In this sample, this clonotype turned up a few times. The V call is TRBV18, the J call TRBJ2-5; D is uncertain. The CDR3 totals 12 residues. Trimming took 0 bases from V and 9 from J, leaving 8 bases between them. Germline values: CDR1 KGHSH, CDR2 LQKENI. CDR3 amino acids: CASSPPTLAQYF. The DNA of the CDR3 is TGTGCCAGCTCACCACCTACACTTGCCCAGTACTTC.

This clonotype showed up many times. The genes are TRBV6-6 and TRBJ2-3; D unclear. The germline V and J ends were trimmed by 0 bases and 6 bases, with 16 bases remaining between them. Germline V gene sequence: CDR1 MNHNY, CDR2 SVGAGI (reference sequence). The CDR3 has 16 residues. The CDR3 sequence is CASSYSTRLPQDTQYF. The CDR3 nucleotides are TGTGCCAGCAGTTACTCGACCAGGTTGCCTCAGGATACGCAGTATTTT.

This clonotype was recorded at least ten times. V usage is TRBV4-3 and J usage is TRBJ1-2, with 7 nucleotides matching TRBD1. Germline V gene sequence: CDR1 LGHNA, CDR2 YSLEER. Trimming removed 0 bases from V and 8 bases from J; junction bases left unmatched: 3. The CDR3 spans 13 residues. CDR3 nucleotide sequence: TGCGCCAGCAGCCAAGACAGGGGGGACGGCTACACCTTC. Amino acids: CASSQDRGDGYTF.

At least ten counts were recorded for this clonotype. The chain's CDR3 is CASSLEVGAFF. DNA for the CDR3: TGTGCCAGCAGCTTAGAGGTGGGCGCTTTCTTT. The chain has TRBV7-2 and TRBJ1-1; D call uncertain. Trimming left V 1 base short and J 11 bases short, with 8 bases between. The CDR3 loop spans 11 amino acids. From germline, CDR1 is SGHTA and CDR2 FQGNSA. The complete variable domain, with remaining parts taken from reference TRBV7-2 and TRBJ1-1, reads GAGVSQSPSNKVTEKGKDVELRCDPISGHTALYWYRQSLGQGLEFLIYFQGNSAPDKSGLPSDRFSAERTGGSVSTLTIQRTQQEDSAVYLCASSLEVGAFFGQGTRLTVV.

This clonotype has more than one count but fewer than ten. The chain carries TRBV6-4 and TRBJ2-6; D tentatively fits TRBD1 or TRBD2 (5 bases each). The V and J ends lost 2 bases and 0 bases respectively, with 5 bases between them. Germline V gene sequence: CDR1 MRHNA, CDR2 SNTAGT. The CDR3 consists of 15 residues. The chain's CDR3 is CASSDGTSGANVLTF. CDR3 nucleotide sequence: TGTGCCAGCAGTGACGGGACCTCTGGGGCCAACGTCCTGACTTTC.

In its sample, this clonotype was seen many times. V is TRBV10-3 and J is TRBJ1-1, with D tentatively TRBD1 (5 bases). Germline V gene lookup returns CDR1 ENHRY and CDR2 SYGVKD. Trimming shortened V by 6 bases and J by 1 base, and 15 bases separated the two germline ends. The CDR3 has 15 residues. The DNA of the CDR3 is TGTGCCATCAGAACCGCGGGGGGAGAGAACACTGAAGCTTTCTTT. Its translation: CAIRTAGGENTEAFF.

J is TRBJ1-2 and V is TRBV6-5; 7 nucleotides align to TRBD1. The junction had 12 bases not matched to a gene; V was cut back by 6 bases and J by 8 bases. The CDR3 covers 14 residues. Germline values: CDR1 MNHEY, CDR2 SVGAGI. The CDR3 DNA reads as TGTGCCAGCAGCAGAGGACAGGACCCGAGAGGCTACACCTTC. This codes for CASSRGQDPRGYTF.

This clonotype was detected a few times. CDR3: CASCEGFSSGANVLTF. The CDR3 DNA follows: TGTGCCAGTTGTGAAGGGTTTAGCTCTGGGGCCAACGTCCTGACTTTC. The V gene is TRBV19, the J gene TRBJ2-6; no clear D gene. Trimming left V 8 bases short and J 0 bases short, with 14 bases between. The CDR3 contains 16 residues. CDR1 and CDR2 (germline): LNHDA, SQIVND (reference sequence).

This clonotype turned up a few times. The J gene is TRBJ1-1, the V gene TRBV4-3; 8 nucleotides align to TRBD1. After removal of 4 bases from V and 0 bases from J, the junction contained 7 bases not matched to a gene. CDR3 size: 16 residues. CDR1 and CDR2 (germline): LGHNA, YSLEER. This chain's CDR3 is CASSRQLTGVNTEAFF. DNA for the CDR3: TGCGCCAGCAGCCGACAATTGACAGGGGTGAACACTGAAGCTTTCTTT.

A few counts support this clonotype. The chain carries TRBV7-9 and TRBJ2-7; D ambiguous. This CDR3 is 13 amino acids long. Germline-derived CDR1 and CDR2 are SEHNR and FQNEAQ (reference sequence). V was cut by 1 base and J by 5 bases, with 9 bases left in between. This chain's CDR3 is CASSLEPVHEQYF. The CDR3 DNA follows: TGTGCCAGCAGCTTAGAGCCGGTCCACGAGCAGTACTTC.

This clonotype was seen many times. The chain combines TRBV6-6 with TRBJ2-7; D is unresolved. This CDR3 region has 14 residues. V was clipped by 2 bases and J by 4 bases, with 12 bases between them. The V gene's germline CDR1 is MNHNY and CDR2 SVGAGI (reference sequence). CDR3 amino acids: CASSYASFLYEQYF. The CDR3 bases are TGTGCCAGCAGTTACGCCAGTTTTCTTTACGAGCAGTACTTC.

This clonotype appeared many times. The V call is TRBV28, the J call TRBJ2-3; no firm D call. In germline, CDR1 is MDHEN, CDR2 SYDVKM. V lost 4 bases and J 2 bases, leaving 10 bases between the germline ends. The CDR3 length is 14 residues. For the CDR3, the DNA is TGTGCCAGCAGTTCCCCCGGCACCACAGATACGCAGTATTTT. Its protein is CASSSPGTTDTQYF.

V gene TRBV5-4 combines with J gene TRBJ1-1, with unresolved D. Trimming left V 0 bases short and J 3 bases short, with 9 bases between. Per germline, CDR1 SGHNT and CDR2 YYREEE (reference sequence). This CDR3 region has 14 residues. This chain's CDR3 is CASSLATAYTEAFF. DNA of the CDR3: TGTGCCAGCAGCTTGGCAACAGCATACACTGAAGCTTTCTTT.

This clonotype was counted many times. The J gene is TRBJ1-1, the V gene TRBV27; 8 bases are shared with TRBD1. V dropped 6 bases and J dropped 6; count of bases not matched to a gene: 9. Germline lookup yields CDR1 MNHEY and CDR2 SMNVEV (reference sequence). The CDR3 totals 14 residues. CDR3: CASSPYDRGPEAFF. The CDR3 DNA reads TGTGCCAGCAGCCCTTACGACAGGGGACCTGAAGCTTTCTTT.

This clonotype was found a few times. The chain employs TRBV4-1 and TRBJ1-4; D is possibly TRBD1 (6 bases). The V gene lost 1 base and the J gene lost 2 bases, with 8 bases spanning the gap. The CDR3 loop spans 15 amino acids. Germline CDR1 MGHRA, CDR2 YSYEKL. The CDR3 loop is CASSQVGATNEKLFF. CDR3 DNA sequence: TGCGCCAGCAGCCAAGTGGGGGCGACTAATGAAAAACTGTTTTTT.

This clonotype has more than one count but fewer than ten. The V gene is TRBV7-2, the J gene TRBJ1-2; D not certain. CDR1 is SGHTA, CDR2 FQGNSA, per germline. Trimming took off 1 base at V and 3 bases at J, with 12 bases between the two ends. This CDR3 spans 15 amino acids. The CDR3 region has the DNA TGTGCCAGCAGCTTAGGTGTCAGCAGGTACTATGGCTACACCTTC. It yields the protein CASSLGVSRYYGYTF.

By frequency in the sample, this clonotype is medium-sized (0.01 to 0.1%). V is TRBV29-1 and J is TRBJ2-1; TRBD1 is a possible D gene (6 bases). Germline V gene lookup returns CDR1 SQVTM and CDR2 ANQGSEA. V was clipped by 7 bases and J by 0 bases, with 10 bases between them. The CDR3 covers 13 residues. The chain's CDR3 is CSADRSSYNEQFF. In DNA form, the CDR3 reads TGCAGCGCCGACAGGAGCTCCTACAATGAGCAGTTCTTC.

V and J are TRBV6-6 and TRBJ1-4, with no clear D. Trimming removed 6 bases at V and 6 bases at J, with 8 bases between. The CDR3 sequence is 12 residues long. CDR1 is MNHNY and CDR2 is SVGAGI in the germline V gene (reference sequence). The CDR3 DNA sequence: TGTGCCAGCAGAACCCGGGATGAAAAACTGTTTTTT. Translated, it gives CASRTRDEKLFF.

V gene TRBV4-3 combines with J gene TRBJ1-5; no firm D call. The germline V gene encodes CDR1 LGHNA and CDR2 YSLEER. This CDR3 spans 14 amino acids. V lost 1 base, J lost 1 base, and 5 bases lay in between. CDR3 sequence reads: CASSQAASNQPQHF. The DNA of the CDR3 is TGCGCCAGCAGCCAAGCTGCGAGCAATCAGCCCCAGCATTTT.

The table lists this clonotype with many counts. The rearrangement joins TRBV12-3 or TRBV12-4 to TRBJ1-5; 9 bases align to TRBD1. Trimming cost V 6 bases and J 2 bases; bases outside gene matches: 5. The CDR3 extends over 15 amino acids. The chain's CDR3 is CASRRDRAGNQPQHF. The CDR3 nucleotides read TGTGCCAGCAGGAGGGACAGGGCAGGCAATCAGCCCCAGCATTTT.

This clonotype has at least ten counts. The chain carries TRBV4-2 and TRBJ2-3; possible D gene TRBD1, 6 bases. The CDR3 has 16 residues. V was cut by 0 bases and J by 4 bases, with 14 bases left in between. In germline, CDR1 is LGHNA, CDR2 YNFKEQ. The CDR3 DNA reads as TGTGCCAGCAGCCAAGAAGGGGGTAGAGGTGCAGATACGCAGTATTTT. This codes for CASSQEGGRGADTQYF.